This T cell receptor beta chain was sequenced in a study of vaccination and CD4 T cells after COVID-19. The sample holds a few counts of this clonotype. What it binds is unknown. Treatment reported: roughly 11-day PBMC culture with coronavirus spike peptide pools or control peptides (ViraFEST assay). The study sequenced cultured CD4+ T cell DNA using the Oncomine TCR Beta short-read assay. TCRdb analysed the PCR reads with MiXCR anew, one entry per CDR3 protein. The table records some 4,000 distinct CDR3 sequences, around 21% of them present only once. The sample comprised CD4+ T cells from blood, cultured in vitro. The origin of this receptor is a human donor who had recovered from COVID-19.

This CDR3 reads CASSLRRGDRGSYGYTF. The CDR3 DNA reads TGTGCCAGCAGCTTACGTAGGGGGGACAGGGGATCGTATGGCTACACCTTC. This sequence joins TRBV11-2 and TRBJ1-2; TRBD1 agrees at 10 bases. V shed 2 bases, J shed 5 bases, and the junction held 11 bases outside the gene matches. Germline V gives CDR1 SGHAT, CDR2 FQNNGV. This CDR3 has 17 amino acids.